This TCR beta chain was captured by sequencing in a study of beta chain features in type 1 diabetes. Study-level background: Regarding age, gender and cell yields, patients proved similar to healthy donors.

With regard to this clone: Its antigen is unidentified.

Broader study findings: Shortening of TCRB CDR3s, moderate but significant, appeared in all four CD4+ subsets of Type 1 diabetes patients. Lower insertion and higher deletion counts appeared at VDJ junctions in type 1 diabetes patients. Patients and controls would be equally affected if PCR favored shorter templates. A closer apparent resemblance between naive, central memory and Treg TCRB repertoires was seen in patients than in healthy donors.

Sequenced material consisted of expressed TCRB transcripts (all of the isolated RNA was reverse transcribed). Libraries were prepared by immunoSEQ multiplex PCR; TCRdb keeps only in-frame clonotypes and omits some of them. The table lists hundreds of thousands of clones, approximately 16% of them singletons. The V gene's germline CDR1 is SGHTA and CDR2 FQGNSA. The CDR3 has 15 residues. V was shortened by 5 bases and J by 0 bases, with 13 bases between the two germline ends. The J gene is TRBJ1-2, the V gene TRBV7-2; possibly TRBD1 for D (6 bases). This receptor was identified in a man aged 18 to 29 with type 1 diabetes. Material: naive CD4+ T cells from blood. CDR3 in amino acids: CASSTRQVSNYGYTF. CDR3 DNA sequence: TGTGCCAGCAGCACCAGACAGGTCTCTAACTATGGCTACACCTTC.